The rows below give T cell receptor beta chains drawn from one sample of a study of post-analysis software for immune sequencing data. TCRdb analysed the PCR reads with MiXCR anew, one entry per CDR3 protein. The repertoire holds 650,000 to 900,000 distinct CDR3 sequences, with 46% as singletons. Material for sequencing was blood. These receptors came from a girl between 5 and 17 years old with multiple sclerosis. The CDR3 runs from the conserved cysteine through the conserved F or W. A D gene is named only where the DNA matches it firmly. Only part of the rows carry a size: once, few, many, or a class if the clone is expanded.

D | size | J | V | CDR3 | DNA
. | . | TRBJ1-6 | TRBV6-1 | CASSEMDLGSSYNSPLHF | TGTGCCAGCAGCGAAATGGACCTAGGGAGCTCCTATAATTCACCCCTCCACTTT
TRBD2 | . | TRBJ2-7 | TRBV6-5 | CASSSQLAERTYEQYF | TGTGCCAGCAGCTCCCAACTAGCGGAGCGAACCTACGAGCAGTACTTC
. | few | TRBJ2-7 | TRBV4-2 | CASSLRPRGGGESSYEQYF | TGTGCCAGCAGCCTCCGACCCAGGGGGGGAGGCGAAAGCTCCTACGAGCAGTACTTC
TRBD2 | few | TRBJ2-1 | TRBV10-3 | CAIRAGGSMSYNEQFF | TGTGCCATCAGGGCGGGCGGGAGTATGTCCTACAATGAGCAGTTCTTC
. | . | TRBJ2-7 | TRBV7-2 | CASSLDWGSYEQYF | TGTGCCAGCAGCTTAGATTGGGGAAGCTACGAGCAGTACTTC
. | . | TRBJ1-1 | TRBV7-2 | CASSLVARATEAFF | TGTGCCAGCAGCTTAGTAGCCAGGGCCACTGAAGCTTTCTTT
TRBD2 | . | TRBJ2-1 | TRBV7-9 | CASSPVPGTSGFYNEQFF | TGTGCCAGCAGCCCCGTGCCCGGGACTAGCGGATTTTACAATGAGCAGTTCTTC
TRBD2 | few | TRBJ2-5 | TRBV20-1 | CSARDRGAGETQYF | TGCAGTGCTAGAGATCGCGGAGCGGGGGAGACCCAGTACTTC
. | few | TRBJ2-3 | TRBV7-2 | CASSLAGGPPAYF | TGTGCCAGCAGCTTAGCGGGGGGACCCCCGGCGTATTTT
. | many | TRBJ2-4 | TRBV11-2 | CASRPASRGWDIQYF | TGTGCCAGCAGGCCAGCCAGCCGGGGGTGGGACATTCAGTACTTC
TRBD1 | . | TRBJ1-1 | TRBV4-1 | CASSQLEQGARAEAFF | TGCGCCAGCAGCCAGCTCGAACAGGGGGCGCGGGCTGAAGCTTTCTTT
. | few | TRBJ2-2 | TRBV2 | CARGTLQGSGELFF | TGTGCCAGAGGAACTTTACAGGGTTCCGGGGAGCTGTTTTTT
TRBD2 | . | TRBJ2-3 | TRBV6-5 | CASRSGGGTGTQYF | TGTGCCAGCAGGTCAGGCGGGGGGACCGGTACGCAGTATTTT